The rows below give T cell receptor beta chains drawn from one sample of a study of T cells after yellow fever vaccination. From the 5' RACE reads, TCRdb called clonotypes with MiXCR, one entry per CDR3 protein. This table has a few hundred thousand distinct CDR3 sequences, around 3.6% appearing once. Sample: PBMCs, taken on the day of the yellow fever booster vaccination. Every receptor here comes from a man younger than 35 who received the YFV17D yellow fever vaccine. CDR3s include the opening cysteine and the closing phenylalanine or tryptophan. The D gene is left open where the match is weak. Clone size is given for some rows only: seen once, a few or many times, or a class if the clone is expanded.

j_gene	abundance	v_gene	d_gene	CDR3nt	CDR3aa
TRBJ2-3	-	TRBV5-5	-	TGTGCCAGCAGCGGGTGGAGGAGGGACACAGATACGCAGTATTTT	CASSGWRRDTDTQYF
TRBJ1-4	many	TRBV20-1	TRBD1	TGCAGTGCAGGGACAGGGGTGAAGTATTCAACTAATGAAAAACTGTTTTTT	CSAGTGVKYSTNEKLFF
TRBJ2-2	few	TRBV5-1	-	TGCGCCAGCAGCTCGAGGGTCCAGGGTAAAATGAACGGGGAGCTGTTTTTT	CASSSRVQGKMNGELFF
TRBJ1-1	many	TRBV5-1	-	TGCGCCAGCAGCTCGCCCAACCAAAAGGACCCAATGAACACTGAAGCTTTCTTT	CASSSPNQKDPMNTEAFF
TRBJ2-5	many	TRBV20-1	TRBD2	TGCAGTGCAAGGAATCCTAGCGGGGGGGAGACCCAGTACTTC	CSARNPSGGETQYF
TRBJ2-1	many	TRBV6-2/TRBV6-3	TRBD1	TGTGCCAGCAGTTACTCGACAGGGGCCTCCTACAATGAGCAGTTCTTC	CASSYSTGASYNEQFF
TRBJ2-1	many	TRBV5-1	TRBD2	TGCGCCAGCAGCTTGGTAGCGGGGCATTCCTACAATGAGCAGTTCTTC	CASSLVAGHSYNEQFF
TRBJ1-5	-	TRBV30	-	TGTGCCTGGAGTAAGGGGGGGAATCAGCCCCAGCATTTT	CAWSKGGNQPQHF
TRBJ1-1	many	TRBV7-9	-	TGTGCCAGCAGCTTAAGCGATTACATGAACACTGAAGCTTTCTTT	CASSLSDYMNTEAFF
TRBJ2-1	few	TRBV20-1	-	TGCAGGGGAGATAGGGGGGCCTACAATGAGCAGTTCTTC	CRGDRGAYNEQFF
TRBJ2-5	-	TRBV11-2	-	TGTGCCAGCAGCTTCATGGGAGAAGAGACCCAGTACTTC	CASSFMGEETQYF
TRBJ2-4	few	TRBV12-3/TRBV12-4	-	TGTGCCAGCAGTTTAGGCCCGGGATGGCGGGCCAAAAACATTCAGTACTTC	CASSLGPGWRAKNIQYF
TRBJ1-2	few	TRBV4-1	-	TGCGCCAGCAGCGAACCGGGGGGTGGCTATGGCTACACCTTC	CASSEPGGGYGYTF